The source of this T cell receptor beta chain is a study of cytomegalovirus exposure and HLA in healthy donors. Overall study context: Earlier, 110 million or so unique TCR beta sequences were recovered from approximately 200 million T cells by an analysis. When 398 donors were genotyped, over 80% of them were found to fall in the Caucasian-associated ancestry cluster.

Study-wide findings and caveats: The authors confirmed in vitro that a few CMV-associated chains were specific for CMV antigens.

This CDR3 comprises 17 residues. Germline assignment: CDR1 LNHNV and CDR2 YYDKDF (reference sequence). The J segment lost 3 bases and the V segment lost 2 bases, leaving 9 bases of the junction unmatched. PCR involved 60 Vbeta and 13 Jbeta primers. The table came from immunoSEQ multiplex PCR; TCRdb's copy has only in-frame clones and leaves some out. The sample holds 80,000 or so clones, around three quarters seen once. For this clone: Its antigen is unidentified.

The V gene is TRBV15, the J gene TRBJ2-5; TRBD1 aligns across 10 bases. The source of this sequence is a woman between 40 and 50 years old in good health and CMV-seronegative. The sequenced material came from PBMCs. The CDR3 here is CATSRSRQGAWEETQYF. The CDR3 DNA reads TGTGCCACCAGCAGATCCCGACAGGGGGCCTGGGAAGAGACCCAGTACTTC.